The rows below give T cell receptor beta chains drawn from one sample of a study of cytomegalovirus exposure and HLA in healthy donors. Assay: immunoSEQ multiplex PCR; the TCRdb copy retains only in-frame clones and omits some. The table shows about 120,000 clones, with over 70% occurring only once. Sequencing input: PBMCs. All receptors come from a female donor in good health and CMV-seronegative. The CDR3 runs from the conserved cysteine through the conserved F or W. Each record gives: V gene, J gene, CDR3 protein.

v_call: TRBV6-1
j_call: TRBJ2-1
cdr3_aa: CASTGQGANNEQFF

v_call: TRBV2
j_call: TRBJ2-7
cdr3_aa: CASLGTSGTYEQYF

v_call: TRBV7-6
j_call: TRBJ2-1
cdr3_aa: CASSLSGRAVNEQFF

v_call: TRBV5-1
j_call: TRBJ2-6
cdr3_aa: CASSLGTGVPGANVLTF

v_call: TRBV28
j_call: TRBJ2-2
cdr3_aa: CASSFRGRGPSNTGELFF

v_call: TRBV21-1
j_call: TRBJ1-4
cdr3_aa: CASSKESTREKLFF

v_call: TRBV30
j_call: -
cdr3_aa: CAWSVARTSGNYEQYF

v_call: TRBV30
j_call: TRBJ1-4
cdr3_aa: CAWSVLRGEKLFF

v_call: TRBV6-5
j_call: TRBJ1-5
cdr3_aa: CASSQNSLNQPQHF

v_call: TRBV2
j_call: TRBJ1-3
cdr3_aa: CANQAGGSGNTIYF

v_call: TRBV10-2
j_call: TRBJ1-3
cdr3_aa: CASSESGRARGSGNTIYF

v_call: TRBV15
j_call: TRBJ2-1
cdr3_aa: CATSRRGSGRNEQFF

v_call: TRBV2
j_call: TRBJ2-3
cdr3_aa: CASSVGGSTDTQYF

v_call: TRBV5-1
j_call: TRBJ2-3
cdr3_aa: CASSLAGTDTQYF